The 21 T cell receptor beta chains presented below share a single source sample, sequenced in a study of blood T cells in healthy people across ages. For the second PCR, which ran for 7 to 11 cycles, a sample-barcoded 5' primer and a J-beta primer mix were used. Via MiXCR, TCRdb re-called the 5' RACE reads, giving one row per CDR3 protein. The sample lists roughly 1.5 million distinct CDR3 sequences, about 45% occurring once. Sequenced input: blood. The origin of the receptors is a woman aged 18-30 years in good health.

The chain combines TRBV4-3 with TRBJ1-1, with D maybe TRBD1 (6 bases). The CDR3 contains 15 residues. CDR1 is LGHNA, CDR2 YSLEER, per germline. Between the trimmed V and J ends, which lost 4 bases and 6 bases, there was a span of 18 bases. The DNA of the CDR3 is TGCGCCAGCAGCCCGGACGGGGGGGGGGCCTCTGAAGCTTTCTTT. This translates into CASSPDGGGASEAFF.

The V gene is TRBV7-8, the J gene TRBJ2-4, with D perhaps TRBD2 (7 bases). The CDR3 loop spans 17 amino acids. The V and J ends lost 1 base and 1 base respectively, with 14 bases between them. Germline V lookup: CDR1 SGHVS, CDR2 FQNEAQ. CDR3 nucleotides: TGTGCCAGCAGCTTAGAGGGGGAGGGAGTGGCCAAAAACATTCAGTACTTC. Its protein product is CASSLEGEGVAKNIQYF.

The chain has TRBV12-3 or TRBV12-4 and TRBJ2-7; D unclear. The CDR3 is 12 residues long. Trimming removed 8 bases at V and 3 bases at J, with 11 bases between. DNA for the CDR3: TGTGCCAGCGGAAGGTCTCGCTACGAGCAGTACTTC. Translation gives CASGRSRYEQYF.

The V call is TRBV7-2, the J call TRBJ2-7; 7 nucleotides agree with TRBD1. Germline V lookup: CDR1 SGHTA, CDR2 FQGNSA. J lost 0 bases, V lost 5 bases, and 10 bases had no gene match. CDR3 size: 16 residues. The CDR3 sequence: CASSTPPDRVSYEQYF. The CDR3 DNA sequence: TGTGCCAGCAGCACACCGCCCGACAGGGTCTCCTACGAGCAGTACTTC.

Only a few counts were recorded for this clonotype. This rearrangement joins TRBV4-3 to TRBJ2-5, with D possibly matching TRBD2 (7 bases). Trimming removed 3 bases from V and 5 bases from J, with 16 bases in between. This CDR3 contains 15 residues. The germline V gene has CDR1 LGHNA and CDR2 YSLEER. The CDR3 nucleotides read TGCGCCAGCAGCCATCGCGGGGGACACGGCGAGACCCAGTACTTC. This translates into CASSHRGGHGETQYF.

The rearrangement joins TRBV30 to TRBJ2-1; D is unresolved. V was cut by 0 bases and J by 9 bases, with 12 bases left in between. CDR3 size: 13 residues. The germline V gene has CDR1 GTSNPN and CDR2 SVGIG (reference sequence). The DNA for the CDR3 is TGTGCCTGGAGTGTAGTGCTCCGGGCTGAGCAGTTCTTC. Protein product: CAWSVVLRAEQFF.

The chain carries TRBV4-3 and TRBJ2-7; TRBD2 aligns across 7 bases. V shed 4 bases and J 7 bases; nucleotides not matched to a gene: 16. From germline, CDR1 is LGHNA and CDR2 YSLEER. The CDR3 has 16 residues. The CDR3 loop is CASSRRLASADNEQYF. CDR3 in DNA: TGCGCCAGCAGCCGCAGACTAGCTTCCGCCGACAATGAGCAGTACTTC.

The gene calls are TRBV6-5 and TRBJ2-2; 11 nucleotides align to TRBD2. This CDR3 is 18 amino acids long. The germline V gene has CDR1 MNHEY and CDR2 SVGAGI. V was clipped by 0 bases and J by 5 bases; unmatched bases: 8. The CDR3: CASSYSRLAGGGTGELFF. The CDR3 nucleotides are TGTGCCAGCAGTTACTCGAGGCTAGCGGGAGGAGGAACCGGGGAGCTGTTTTTT.

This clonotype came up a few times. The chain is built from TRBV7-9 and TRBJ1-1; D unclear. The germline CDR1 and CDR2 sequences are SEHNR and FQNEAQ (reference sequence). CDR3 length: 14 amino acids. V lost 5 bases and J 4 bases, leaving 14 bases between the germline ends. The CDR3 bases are TGTGCCAGCAGCCCTAAGATGGGCCCCACTGAAGCTTTCTTT. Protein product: CASSPKMGPTEAFF.

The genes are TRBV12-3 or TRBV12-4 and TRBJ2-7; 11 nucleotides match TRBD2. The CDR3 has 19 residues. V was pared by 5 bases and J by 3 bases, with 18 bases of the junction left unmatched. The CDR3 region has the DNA TGTGCCAGCAGTCCCAGCCGGATTAAACTAGCGGGGGATTTCTACGAGCAGTACTTC. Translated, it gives CASSPSRIKLAGDFYEQYF.

The CDR3: CASSFGGVSSYNEQYF. DNA for the CDR3: TGTGCCAGCAGTTTCGGCGGAGTTAGCTCCTACAATGAGCAGTACTTC. The V call is TRBV12-3 or TRBV12-4, the J call TRBJ2-1; unclear D gene. The J call may be wrong; the DNA end is better matched by TRBJ2-7. The CDR3 length is 16 residues.

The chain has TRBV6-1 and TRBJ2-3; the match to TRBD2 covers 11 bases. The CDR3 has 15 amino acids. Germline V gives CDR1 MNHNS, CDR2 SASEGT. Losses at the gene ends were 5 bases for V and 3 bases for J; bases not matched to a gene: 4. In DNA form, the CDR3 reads TGTGCCAGCAGTCATACTAGCGGGAGAACAGATACGCAGTATTTT. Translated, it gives CASSHTSGRTDTQYF.

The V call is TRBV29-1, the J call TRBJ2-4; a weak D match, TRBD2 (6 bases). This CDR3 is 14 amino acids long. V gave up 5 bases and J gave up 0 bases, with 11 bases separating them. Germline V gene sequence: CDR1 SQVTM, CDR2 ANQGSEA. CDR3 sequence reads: CSVRGVIAKNIQYF. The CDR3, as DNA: TGCAGCGTTCGCGGGGTTATAGCCAAAAACATTCAGTACTTC.

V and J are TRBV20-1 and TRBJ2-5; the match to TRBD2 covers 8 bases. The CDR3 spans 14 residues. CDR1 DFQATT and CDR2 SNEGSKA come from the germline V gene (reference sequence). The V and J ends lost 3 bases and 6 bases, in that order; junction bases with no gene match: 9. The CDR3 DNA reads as TGCAGTGCTAGGGGGGCGGGGGGACGTCAGACCCAGTACTTC. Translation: CSARGAGGRQTQYF.

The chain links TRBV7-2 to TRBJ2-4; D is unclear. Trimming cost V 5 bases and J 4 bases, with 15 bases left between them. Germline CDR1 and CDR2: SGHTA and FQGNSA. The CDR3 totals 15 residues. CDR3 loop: CASSPKGPSKNIQYF. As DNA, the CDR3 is TGTGCCAGCAGCCCGAAAGGACCCAGTAAAAACATTCAGTACTTC.

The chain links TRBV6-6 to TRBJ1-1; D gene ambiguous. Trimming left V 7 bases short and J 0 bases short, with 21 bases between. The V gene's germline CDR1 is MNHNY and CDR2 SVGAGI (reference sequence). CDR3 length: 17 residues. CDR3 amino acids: CASTSKAVRSMNTEAFF. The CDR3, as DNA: TGTGCCAGCACCTCCAAAGCGGTCAGGAGCATGAACACTGAAGCTTTCTTT.

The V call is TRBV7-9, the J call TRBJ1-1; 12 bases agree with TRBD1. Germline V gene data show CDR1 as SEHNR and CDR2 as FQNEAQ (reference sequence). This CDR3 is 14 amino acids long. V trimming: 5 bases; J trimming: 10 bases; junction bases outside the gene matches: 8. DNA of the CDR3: TGTGCCAGCAGCCCAATGGGACAGGGGGCTGGAGCTTTCTTT. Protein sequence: CASSPMGQGAGAFF.

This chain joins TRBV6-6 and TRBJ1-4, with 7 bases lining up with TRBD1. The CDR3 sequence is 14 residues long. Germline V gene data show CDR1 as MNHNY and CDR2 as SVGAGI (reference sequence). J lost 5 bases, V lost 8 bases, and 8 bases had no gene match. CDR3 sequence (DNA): TGTGCCAGCCTTCGACAGGGTTCAAATGAAAAACTGTTTTTT. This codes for CASLRQGSNEKLFF.

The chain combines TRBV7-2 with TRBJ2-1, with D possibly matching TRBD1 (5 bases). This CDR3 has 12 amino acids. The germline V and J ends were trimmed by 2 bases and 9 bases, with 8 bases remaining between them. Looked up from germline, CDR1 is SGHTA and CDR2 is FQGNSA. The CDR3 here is CASSLQGLEQFF. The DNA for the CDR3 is TGTGCCAGCAGCTTACAGGGTCTTGAGCAGTTCTTC. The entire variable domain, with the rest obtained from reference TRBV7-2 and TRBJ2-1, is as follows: GAGVSQSPSNKVTEKGKDVELRCDPISGHTALYWYRQSLGQGLEFLIYFQGNSAPDKSGLPSDRFSAERTGGSVSTLTIQRTQQEDSAVYLCASSLQGLEQFFGPGTRLTVL.

CDR3 loop: CASSPQTILSNQPQHF. CDR3 DNA: TGTGCCAGCAGCCCCCAGACAATCCTTAGCAATCAGCCCCAGCATTTT. The V call is TRBV7-2, the J call TRBJ1-5; no firm D call. The CDR3 sequence is 16 residues long. Germline lookup yields CDR1 SGHTA and CDR2 FQGNSA. V was trimmed by 5 bases and J by 0 bases, leaving 14 bases between them.

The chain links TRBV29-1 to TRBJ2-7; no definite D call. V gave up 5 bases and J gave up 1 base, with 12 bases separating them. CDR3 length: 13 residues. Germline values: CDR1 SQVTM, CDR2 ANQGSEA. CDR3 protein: CSVTHGQSYEQYF. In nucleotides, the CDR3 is TGCAGCGTTACTCATGGGCAGTCCTACGAGCAGTACTTC.